A selection of T cell receptor beta chains follows, all from one sample in a study of neoadjuvant nivolumab and ipilimumab in lung cancer. Profiling relied on immunoSEQ multiplex PCR, and the TCRdb table lists in-frame clones only, not all of them. The sample has roughly 20,000 clones; approximately 82% are singletons. The sample in question was peripheral blood, obtained before neoadjuvant nivolumab, alone or with ipilimumab. The receptors stem from an adult with non-small cell lung cancer. The CDR3 runs from the conserved cysteine through the conserved F or W. A D gene is named only where the DNA matches it firmly. Size values are once, few and many counts, or a class for expanded clones, and some rows have none.

J gene: TRBJ2-7
clone size: once
D gene: .
V gene: TRBV9
CDR3 protein: CASSVGGGADLTGQYF
CDR3 DNA: TGTGCCAGCAGCGTAGGAGGAGGGGCGGACTTGACTGGGCAGTACTTC

J gene: TRBJ2-5
clone size: .
D gene: .
V gene: TRBV9
CDR3 protein: CASSVGLTMETQYF
CDR3 DNA: TGTGCCAGCAGCGTAGGCCTGACGATGGAGACCCAGTACTTC

J gene: TRBJ1-2
clone size: .
D gene: .
V gene: TRBV2
CDR3 protein: CASSERFPGEGYTF
CDR3 DNA: TGTGCCAGCAGTGAAAGGTTCCCAGGGGAGGGCTACACCTTC

J gene: TRBJ2-7
clone size: .
D gene: TRBD2
V gene: TRBV7-3
CDR3 protein: CASSLRGGDATYEQYF
CDR3 DNA: TGTGCCAGCAGCTTAAGGGGAGGGGACGCGACCTACGAGCAGTACTTC

J gene: TRBJ2-5
clone size: .
D gene: .
V gene: TRBV18
CDR3 protein: CASSPDALKETQYF
CDR3 DNA: TGTGCCAGCTCACCCGATGCACTTAAAGAGACCCAGTACTTC

J gene: TRBJ1-2
clone size: .
D gene: .
V gene: TRBV7-9
CDR3 protein: CASSLGSMVGGYTF
CDR3 DNA: TGTGCCAGCAGCTTAGGTTCCATGGTGGGTGGCTACACCTTC

J gene: TRBJ2-5
clone size: .
D gene: TRBD1
V gene: TRBV15
CDR3 protein: CATSEGTGEWETQYF
CDR3 DNA: TGTGCCACCAGCGAAGGGACAGGGGAATGGGAGACCCAGTACTTC

J gene: TRBJ1-3
clone size: once
D gene: .
V gene: TRBV5-1
CDR3 protein: CASSLGESGNTIYF
CDR3 DNA: TGCGCCAGCAGCTTGGGGGAAAGTGGAAACACCATATATTTT

J gene: TRBJ2-7
clone size: .
D gene: .
V gene: TRBV2
CDR3 protein: CASSEDAGYEQYF
CDR3 DNA: TGTGCCAGCAGTGAAGACGCGGGCTACGAGCAGTACTTC

J gene: TRBJ2-2
clone size: .
D gene: TRBD2
V gene: TRBV9
CDR3 protein: CASSSGLAPGELFF
CDR3 DNA: TGTGCCAGCAGCAGCGGACTAGCGCCCGGGGAGCTGTTTTTT

J gene: TRBJ2-5
clone size: .
D gene: TRBD2
V gene: TRBV7-2
CDR3 protein: CASRPWASGVPETQYF
CDR3 DNA: TGTGCCAGCAGACCGTGGGCTAGCGGGGTTCCTGAGACCCAGTACTTC

J gene: TRBJ2-1
clone size: .
D gene: TRBD1
V gene: TRBV5-4
CDR3 protein: CASSHGQGGSGYNEQFF
CDR3 DNA: TGTGCCAGCAGCCATGGACAGGGTGGGAGCGGTTACAATGAGCAGTTCTTC

J gene: TRBJ2-5
clone size: once
D gene: .
V gene: TRBV6-1
CDR3 protein: CASSEFRGRETQYF
CDR3 DNA: TGTGCCAGCAGTGAGTTCAGGGGCCGAGAGACCCAGTACTTC

J gene: TRBJ1-2
clone size: few
D gene: .
V gene: TRBV11-2
CDR3 protein: CASSLYPRDSYTTNYGYTF
CDR3 DNA: TGTGCCAGCAGCTTATACCCCCGAGACAGCTACACTACTAACTATGGCTACACCTTC

J gene: TRBJ1-1
clone size: .
D gene: .
V gene: TRBV12-5
CDR3 protein: CASGFEGMWAEAFF
CDR3 DNA: TGTGCTAGTGGTTTCGAGGGAATGTGGGCTGAAGCTTTCTTT

J gene: TRBJ1-2
clone size: .
D gene: .
V gene: TRBV7-2
CDR3 protein: CASSLAPGQLYGYTF
CDR3 DNA: TGTGCCAGCAGCCTAGCCCCCGGACAGCTCTATGGCTACACCTTC

J gene: TRBJ1-2
clone size: .
D gene: .
V gene: TRBV2
CDR3 protein: CASSEDRAYTNYGYTF
CDR3 DNA: TGTGCCAGCAGTGAAGACAGAGCCTACACTAACTATGGCTACACCTTC

J gene: TRBJ1-2
clone size: .
D gene: .
V gene: TRBV6-4
CDR3 protein: CASSAELTEPYGYTF
CDR3 DNA: TGTGCCAGCAGTGCCGAACTCACAGAGCCCTATGGCTACACCTTC

J gene: TRBJ2-7
clone size: .
D gene: TRBD1
V gene: TRBV11-3
CDR3 protein: CASSSSGGQGAYEQYF
CDR3 DNA: TGTGCCAGCAGCTCCTCGGGGGGACAGGGGGCCTACGAGCAGTACTTC

J gene: TRBJ2-1
clone size: .
D gene: .
V gene: TRBV28
CDR3 protein: CASSSGRAYNEQFF
CDR3 DNA: TGTGCCAGCAGTTCGGGGAGAGCGTACAATGAGCAGTTCTTC